This T cell receptor beta chain was sequenced for a study of blood T cell repertoires in COVID-19. Overall study: Whether acute or convalescent, the COVID-19 samples came from the United States, Italy and Spain. The cDNA or gDNA used as material had been derived from T cells, B-cell-depleted T cells, or PBMCs.

Study processing details: It was from reference gene primer amplification that nucleated cell counts were estimated. TCRdb keeps only in-frame clones here, not all; method: immunoSEQ multiplex PCR. For V, J and clone size, that table is used; D and trimming come from the DNA. Of about 140,000 clones in the sample, roughly 90% were seen once. Trimming took off 0 bases at V and 4 bases at J, with 8 bases between the two ends. The CDR3 is 14 amino acids. Germline CDR1 reads MGHRA; CDR2 reads YSYEKL. The sample comprised peripheral blood. The sequence came from a man aged 65 to 79 with acute or convalescent COVID-19. The chain has TRBV4-1 and TRBJ2-3; D unresolved. The CDR3 region is CASSQEGASDTQYF. The CDR3 DNA reads TGCGCCAGCAGCCAAGAGGGCGCGTCAGATACGCAGTATTTT.